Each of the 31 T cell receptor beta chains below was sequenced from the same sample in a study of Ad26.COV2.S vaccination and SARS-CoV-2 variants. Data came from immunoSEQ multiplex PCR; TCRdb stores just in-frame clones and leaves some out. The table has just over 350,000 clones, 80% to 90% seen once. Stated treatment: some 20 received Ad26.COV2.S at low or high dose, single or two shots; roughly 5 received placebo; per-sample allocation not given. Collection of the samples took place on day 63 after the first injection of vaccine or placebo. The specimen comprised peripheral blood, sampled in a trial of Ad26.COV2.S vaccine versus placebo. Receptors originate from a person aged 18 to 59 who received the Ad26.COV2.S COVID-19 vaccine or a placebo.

In nucleotides, the CDR3 is TGTGCCAGCAGCTCAACCTTGGGTCTTACGCAGTATTTT. Amino acids: CASSSTLGLTQYF. The rearrangement uses TRBV11-3 and TRBJ2-3; the D is unclear. V lost 4 bases and J 8 bases, leaving 13 bases between the germline ends. The length of the CDR3 is 13 residues. CDR1 is SGHNT, CDR2 YENEEA, per germline.

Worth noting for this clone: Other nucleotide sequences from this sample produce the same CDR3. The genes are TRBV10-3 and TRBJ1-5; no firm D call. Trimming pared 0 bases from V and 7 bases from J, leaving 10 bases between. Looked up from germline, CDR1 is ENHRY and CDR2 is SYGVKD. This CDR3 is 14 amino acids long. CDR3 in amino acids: CAISESGGSQPQHF. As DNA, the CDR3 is TGTGCCATCAGTGAGTCGGGAGGGTCCCAGCCCCAGCATTTT.

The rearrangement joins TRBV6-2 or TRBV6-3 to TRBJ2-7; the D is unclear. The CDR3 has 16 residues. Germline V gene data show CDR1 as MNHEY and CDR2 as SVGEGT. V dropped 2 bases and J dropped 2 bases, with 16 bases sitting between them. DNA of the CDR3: TGTGCCAGCAGTTACCTTGTGGGAATGTGGCCCTACGAGCAGTACTTC. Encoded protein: CASSYLVGMWPYEQYF.

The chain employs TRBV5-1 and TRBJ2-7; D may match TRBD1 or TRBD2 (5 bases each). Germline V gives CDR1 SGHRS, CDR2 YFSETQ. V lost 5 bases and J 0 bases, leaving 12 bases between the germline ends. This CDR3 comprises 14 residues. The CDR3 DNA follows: TGCGCCAGCAGACGGACAAGCGGCTCCTACGAGCAGTACTTC. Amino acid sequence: CASRRTSGSYEQYF.

Written as DNA, the CDR3 is TGTGCCAGCAGGGGAGTTGCCTACGAGCAGTACTTC. Protein sequence: CASRGVAYEQYF. The chain recombines TRBV5-6 with TRBJ2-7; D may be TRBD2 (5 bases). CDR1 and CDR2 (germline): SGHDT, YYEEEE. The CDR3 is made up of 12 amino acids. V was shortened by 5 bases and J by 2 bases, with 8 bases between the two germline ends.

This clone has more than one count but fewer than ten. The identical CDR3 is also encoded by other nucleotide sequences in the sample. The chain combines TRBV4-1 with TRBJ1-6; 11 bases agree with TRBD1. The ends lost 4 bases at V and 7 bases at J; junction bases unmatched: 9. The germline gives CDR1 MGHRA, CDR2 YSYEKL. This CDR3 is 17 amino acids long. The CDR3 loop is CASSRLPGDRGNSPLHF. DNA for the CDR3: TGCGCCAGCAGCCGCCTCCCCGGGGACAGGGGGAATTCACCCCTCCACTTT.

CDR3 coding DNA: TGTGCCAGCAGTTCAGGGAGTCCCTACGAGCAGTACTTC. It codes for CASSSGSPYEQYF. The genes are TRBV12-3 or TRBV12-4 and TRBJ2-7, with D perhaps given as TRBD1 or TRBD2 (5 bases each). V was cut by 4 bases and J by 2 bases, with 9 bases left in between. This CDR3 has 13 residues.

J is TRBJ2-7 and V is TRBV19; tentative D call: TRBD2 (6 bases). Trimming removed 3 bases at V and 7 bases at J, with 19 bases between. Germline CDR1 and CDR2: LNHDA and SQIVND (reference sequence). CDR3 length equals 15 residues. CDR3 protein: CASSITGVGLGEQYF. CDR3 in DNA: TGTGCCAGTAGTATTACGGGAGTAGGCTTAGGGGAGCAGTACTTC.

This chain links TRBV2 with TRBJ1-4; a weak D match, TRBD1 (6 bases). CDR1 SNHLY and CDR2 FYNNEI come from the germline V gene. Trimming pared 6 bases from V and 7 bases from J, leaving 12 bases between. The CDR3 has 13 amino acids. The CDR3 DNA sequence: TGTGCCAGCAGGTTCAGGGGTGGTGAAAAACTGTTTTTT. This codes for CASRFRGGEKLFF.

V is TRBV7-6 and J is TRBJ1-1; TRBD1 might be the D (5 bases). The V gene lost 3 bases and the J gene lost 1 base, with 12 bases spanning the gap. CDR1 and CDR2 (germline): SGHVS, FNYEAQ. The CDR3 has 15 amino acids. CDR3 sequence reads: CASSFGTRGNTEAFF. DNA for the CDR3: TGTGCCAGCAGCTTCGGGACCAGAGGGAACACTGAAGCTTTCTTT.

CDR3 coding DNA: TGTGCCAGCAGCCAAGAATCGTTTGAGGGGGTCTTGAACACCGGGGAGCTGTTTTTT. This codes for CASSQESFEGVLNTGELFF. The chain has TRBV14 and TRBJ2-2, with a weak D call TRBD1 (6 bases). CDR3 length: 19 residues. From germline, CDR1 is SGHDN and CDR2 FVKESK. The V end was cut by 0 bases, the J end by 1 base, with 18 bases between. Variable domain in full (rest from reference TRBV14 and TRBJ2-2): EAGVTQFPSHSVIEKGQTVTLRCDPISGHDNLYWYRRVMGKEIKFLLHFVKESKQDESGMPNNRFLAERTGGTYSTLKVQPAELEDSGVYFCASSQESFEGVLNTGELFFGEGSRLTVL.

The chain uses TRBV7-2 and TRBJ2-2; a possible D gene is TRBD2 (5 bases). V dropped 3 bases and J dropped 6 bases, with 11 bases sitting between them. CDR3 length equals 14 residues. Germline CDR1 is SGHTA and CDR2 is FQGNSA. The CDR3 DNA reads TGTGCCAGCAGCTTCGCCGGGAAATCCGGGGAGCTGTTTTTT. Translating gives CASSFAGKSGELFF.

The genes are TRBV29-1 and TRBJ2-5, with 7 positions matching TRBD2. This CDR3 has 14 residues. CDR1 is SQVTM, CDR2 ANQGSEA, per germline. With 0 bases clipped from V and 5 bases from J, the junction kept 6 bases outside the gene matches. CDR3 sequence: CSVEDRWGGETQYF. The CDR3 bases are TGCAGCGTTGAAGATAGGTGGGGGGGGGAGACCCAGTACTTC.

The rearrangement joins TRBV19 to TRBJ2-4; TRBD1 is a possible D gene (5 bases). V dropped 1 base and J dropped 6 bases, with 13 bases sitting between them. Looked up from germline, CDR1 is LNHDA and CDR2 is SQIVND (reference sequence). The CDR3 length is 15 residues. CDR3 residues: CASSIAPGYVNIQYF. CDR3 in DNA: TGTGCCAGTAGTATAGCTCCAGGGTACGTAAACATTCAGTACTTC.

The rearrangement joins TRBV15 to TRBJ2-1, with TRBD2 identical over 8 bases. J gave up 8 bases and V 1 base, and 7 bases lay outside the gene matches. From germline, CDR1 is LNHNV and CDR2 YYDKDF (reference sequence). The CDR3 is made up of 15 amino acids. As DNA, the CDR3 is TGTGCCACCAGCAGAGCGAGTAGCGGGACCGATGAGCAGTTCTTC. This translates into CATSRASSGTDEQFF.

The CDR3 nucleotides are TGTGCCAGCAGTTACCTAGGGGACACAGATACGCAGTATTTT. It codes for CASSYLGDTDTQYF. The chain uses TRBV6-5 and TRBJ2-3, with D possibly TRBD1 on 5 matching bases. V dropped 2 bases and J dropped 2 bases, with 8 bases sitting between them. CDR1 MNHEY and CDR2 SVGAGI come from the germline V gene. This CDR3 is built from 14 residues.

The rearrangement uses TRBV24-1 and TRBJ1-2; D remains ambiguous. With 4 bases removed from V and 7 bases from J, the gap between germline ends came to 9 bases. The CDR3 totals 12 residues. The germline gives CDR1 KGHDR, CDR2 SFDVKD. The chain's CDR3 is CATSDTTGGYTF. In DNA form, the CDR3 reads TGTGCCACCAGTGACACGACCGGTGGCTACACCTTC.

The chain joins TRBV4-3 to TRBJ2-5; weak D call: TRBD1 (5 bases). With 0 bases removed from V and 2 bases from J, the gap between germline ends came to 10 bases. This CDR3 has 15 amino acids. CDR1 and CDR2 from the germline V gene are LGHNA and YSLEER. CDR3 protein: CASSQDRGTQETQYF. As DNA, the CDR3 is TGCGCCAGCAGCCAAGATAGGGGAACACAAGAGACCCAGTACTTC.

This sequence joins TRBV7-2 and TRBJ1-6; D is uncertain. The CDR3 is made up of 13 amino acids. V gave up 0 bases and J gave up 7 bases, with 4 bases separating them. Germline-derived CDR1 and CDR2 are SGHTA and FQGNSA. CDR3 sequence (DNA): TGTGCCAGCAGCTTAGCGCACAATTCACCCCTCCACTTT. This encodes CASSLAHNSPLHF. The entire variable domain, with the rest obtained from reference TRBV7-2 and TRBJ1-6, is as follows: GAGVSQSPSNKVTEKGKDVELRCDPISGHTALYWYRQSLGQGLEFLIYFQGNSAPDKSGLPSDRFSAERTGGSVSTLTIQRTQQEDSAVYLCASSLAHNSPLHFGNGTRLTVT.

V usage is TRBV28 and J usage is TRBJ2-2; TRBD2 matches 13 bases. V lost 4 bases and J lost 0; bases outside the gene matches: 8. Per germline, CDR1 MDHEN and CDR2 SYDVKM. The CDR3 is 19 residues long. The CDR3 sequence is CASSSLAGGLFANTGELFF. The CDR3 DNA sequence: TGTGCCAGCAGTTCACTAGCGGGAGGGTTGTTCGCGAACACCGGGGAGCTGTTTTTT.

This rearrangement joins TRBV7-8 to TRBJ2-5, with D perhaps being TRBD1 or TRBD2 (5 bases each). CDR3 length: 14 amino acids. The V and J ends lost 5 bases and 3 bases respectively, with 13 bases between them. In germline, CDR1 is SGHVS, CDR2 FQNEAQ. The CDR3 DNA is TGTGCCAGCAGCCTGGGACGATTGGAAGAGACCCAGTACTTC. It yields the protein CASSLGRLEETQYF.

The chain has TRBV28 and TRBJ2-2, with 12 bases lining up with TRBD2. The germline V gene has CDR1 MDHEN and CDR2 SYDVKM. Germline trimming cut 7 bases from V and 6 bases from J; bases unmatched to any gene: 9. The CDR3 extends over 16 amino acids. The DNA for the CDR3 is TGTGCCAGCACCAGACTAGCGGGAGAACGACCCGGGGAGCTGTTTTTT. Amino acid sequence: CASTRLAGERPGELFF.

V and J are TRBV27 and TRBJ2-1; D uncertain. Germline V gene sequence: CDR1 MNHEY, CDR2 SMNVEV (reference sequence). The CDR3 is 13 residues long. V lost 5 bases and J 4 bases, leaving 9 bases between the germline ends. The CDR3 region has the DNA TGTGCCAGCAGTGCGGACCGTTACAATGAGCAGTTCTTC. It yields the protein CASSADRYNEQFF.

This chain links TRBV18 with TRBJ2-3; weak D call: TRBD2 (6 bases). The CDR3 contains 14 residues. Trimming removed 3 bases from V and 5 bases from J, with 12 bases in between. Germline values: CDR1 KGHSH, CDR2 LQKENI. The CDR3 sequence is CASSPRTGEDTQYF. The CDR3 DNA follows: TGTGCCAGCTCACCCCGGACGGGGGAAGATACGCAGTATTTT.

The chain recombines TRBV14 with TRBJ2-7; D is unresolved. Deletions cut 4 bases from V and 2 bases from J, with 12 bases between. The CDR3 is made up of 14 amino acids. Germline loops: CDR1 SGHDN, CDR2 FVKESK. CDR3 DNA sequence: TGTGCCAGCAGCCTCGACTTGAAAGCCTACGAGCAGTACTTC. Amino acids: CASSLDLKAYEQYF.

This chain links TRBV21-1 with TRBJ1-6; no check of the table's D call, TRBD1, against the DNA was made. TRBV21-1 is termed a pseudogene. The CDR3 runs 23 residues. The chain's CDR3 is CASSKSCHLKTGRKRESNSPLHF. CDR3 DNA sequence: TGTGCCAGCAGCAAATCCTGCCATTTGAAGACAGGGAGAAAACGAGAATCGAATTCACCCCTCCACTTT.

CDR3 coding DNA: TGTGCCAGCTCAGGGTTGGGTTCCTACGAGCAGTACTTC. This encodes CASSGLGSYEQYF. The chain joins TRBV18 to TRBJ2-7, with no clear D. Trimming took off 5 bases at V and 1 base at J, with 9 bases between the two ends. This CDR3 is built from 13 residues. Germline lookup yields CDR1 KGHSH and CDR2 LQKENI.

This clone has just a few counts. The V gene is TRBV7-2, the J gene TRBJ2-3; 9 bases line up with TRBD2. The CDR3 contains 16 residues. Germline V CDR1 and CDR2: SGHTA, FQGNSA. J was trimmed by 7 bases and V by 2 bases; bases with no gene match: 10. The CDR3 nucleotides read TGTGCCAGCAGCTTAAGAAATAGCGGGGGAAAAAATACGCAGTATTTT. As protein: CASSLRNSGGKNTQYF.

The DNA for the CDR3 is TGTGCCAGCAGCTTAGTTTTAGGGCCCTACGAGCAGTACTTC. Protein product: CASSLVLGPYEQYF. J is TRBJ2-7 and V is TRBV11-2; D is uncertain. The germline CDR1 and CDR2 sequences are SGHAT and FQNNGV. The CDR3 consists of 14 residues. V was trimmed by 1 base and J by 2 bases, leaving 9 bases between them. Variable domain in full (rest from reference TRBV11-2 and TRBJ2-7): EAGVAQSPRYKIIEKRQSVAFWCNPISGHATLYWYQQILGQGPKLLIQFQNNGVVDDSQLPKDRFSAERLKGVDSTLKIQPAKLEDSAVYLCASSLVLGPYEQYFGPGTRLTVT.

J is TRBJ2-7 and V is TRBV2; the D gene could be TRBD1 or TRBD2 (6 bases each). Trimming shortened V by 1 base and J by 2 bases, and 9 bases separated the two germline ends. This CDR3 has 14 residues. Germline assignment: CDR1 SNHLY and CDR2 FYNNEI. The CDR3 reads CASSEGGAAYEQYF. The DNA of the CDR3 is TGTGCCAGCAGTGAAGGGGGGGCGGCCTACGAGCAGTACTTC.

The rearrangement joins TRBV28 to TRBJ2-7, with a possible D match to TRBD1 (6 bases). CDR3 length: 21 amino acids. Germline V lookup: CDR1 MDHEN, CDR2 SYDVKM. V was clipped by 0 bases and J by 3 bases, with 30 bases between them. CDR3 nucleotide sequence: TGTGCCAGCAGTTTATGCATTTTTCGGGACACCGGAAAACCATTGGGCTACGAGCAGTACTTC. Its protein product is CASSLCIFRDTGKPLGYEQYF.